These 8 T cell receptor beta chains share one sample of origin, sequenced in a study of blood T cell repertoires in COVID-19 (dated by TCRdb to 2019 to 2021). The method was the immunoSEQ multiplex PCR assay. TCRdb re-hosts the immuneACCESS table, in-frame sequences only. Its copies lack some clones; in the studies checked, an unresolved V gene accounts for under half of them, and the cause for the rest is not known. In all, the sample holds 250,000 to 350,000 clones, and approximately 86% of those were seen once. The ten largest clones represent just under 9.5% of the sample. Sequences were obtained from peripheral blood. These receptor sequences come from a man aged 18 to 30 with active or convalescent COVID-19.

The chain combines TRBV18 with TRBJ2-6, with D perhaps TRBD1 (6 bases). CDR3 size: 18 residues. Germline assignment: CDR1 KGHSH and CDR2 LQKENI. The V end was cut by 4 bases, the J end by 1 base, with 17 bases between. The CDR3 DNA reads TGTGCCAGCTCACTCTTCCACGGACAGCGGTCTGGGGCCAACGTCCTGACTTTC. This translates into CASSLFHGQRSGANVLTF.

This clone was found once. The V gene is TRBV6-1, the J gene TRBJ1-2, with D uncertain. The CDR3 is made up of 12 amino acids. Trimming removed 4 bases at V and 3 bases at J, with 6 bases between. Germline values: CDR1 MNHNS, CDR2 SASEGT. The CDR3 DNA reads as TGTGCCAGCAGTGGCAGTGACTATGGCTACACCTTC. Translating gives CASSGSDYGYTF.

The CDR3 DNA sequence: TGTGCCAGCAGCACCAGGGTCGGTGAGCAGTTCTTC. It yields the protein CASSTRVGEQFF. The V gene is TRBV27, the J gene TRBJ2-1, with a possible D match to TRBD1 (5 bases). The CDR3 has 12 residues. Germline lookup yields CDR1 MNHEY and CDR2 SMNVEV (reference sequence). V dropped 6 bases and J dropped 9 bases, with 12 bases sitting between them.

This sequence joins TRBV6-2 or TRBV6-3 and TRBJ2-1, with 12 nucleotides matching TRBD2. The trim removed 5 bases at V and 7 bases at J, leaving 6 bases unmatched. The length of the CDR3 is 15 residues. Germline values: CDR1 MNHEY, CDR2 SVGEGT. This CDR3 reads CASSQRLAGANEQFF. The DNA for the CDR3 is TGTGCCAGCAGTCAAAGACTAGCGGGGGCGAATGAGCAGTTCTTC.

This sequence joins TRBV5-4 and TRBJ2-1, with 9 bases aligning to TRBD2. CDR1 and CDR2 from the germline V gene are SGHNT and YYREEE (reference sequence). This CDR3 is 15 amino acids long. Unmatched junction bases numbered 6, after V lost 7 bases and J lost 1 base. CDR3 sequence: CASGPSGTSYNEQFF. As DNA, the CDR3 is TGTGCCAGCGGCCCTAGCGGGACGTCCTACAATGAGCAGTTCTTC.

The gene calls are TRBV12-3 or TRBV12-4 and TRBJ2-1; a weak D match, TRBD2 (6 bases). The V gene lost 9 bases and the J gene lost 2 bases, with 8 bases spanning the gap. CDR3 length: 12 amino acids. CDR3 residues: CASSGAYNEQFF. The DNA for the CDR3 is TGTGCCAGTAGCGGAGCCTACAATGAGCAGTTCTTC.

The J gene is TRBJ1-5, the V gene TRBV5-6; no clear D. This CDR3 spans 14 amino acids. V dropped 0 bases and J dropped 3 bases, with 7 bases sitting between them. The germline V gene encodes CDR1 SGHDT and CDR2 YYEEEE. The chain's CDR3 is CASSLELSNQPQHF. In DNA, the CDR3 is TGTGCCAGCAGCTTGGAACTCTCCAATCAGCCCCAGCATTTT. Filled out from reference TRBV5-6 and TRBJ1-5, the complete variable domain reads DAGVTQSPTHLIKTRGQQVTLRCSPKSGHDTVSWYQQALGQGPQFIFQYYEEEERQRGNFPDRFSGHQFPNYSSELNVNALLLGDSALYLCASSLELSNQPQHFGDGTRLSIL.

This sequence joins TRBV12-5 and TRBJ2-2; D perhaps matches TRBD2 (5 bases). Germline V lookup: CDR1 LGHNT, CDR2 FRNRAP. Trimming removed 0 bases from V and 7 bases from J, with 15 bases in between. This CDR3 contains 16 residues. This CDR3 reads CASGLVRGGLNGELFF. DNA for the CDR3: TGTGCTAGTGGTTTGGTACGAGGCGGGCTGAACGGGGAGCTGTTTTTT.